This TCR beta chain is from a study of T cells in narcolepsy. General study results and limits: Healthy controls reportedly lacked the autoreactive clonotypes serially found in patients' blood.

Only in-frame clones appear in the TCRdb table, and some are missing; sequencing was by immunoSEQ multiplex PCR. The data contain about 22,000 clones, around 80% of them singletons. As concerns this clone: Its antigen is not identified.

The material sequenced was memory (CD45RA-) CD4+ T cells from blood. The receptor was isolated from a human donor in good health.

The CDR3 DNA sequence: TGTGCCAGCAGCTTGATGGCGGGGCCGCTCGCGTCCGGGAATCAGCCCCAGCATTTT. Its translation is CASSLMAGPLASGNQPQHF. The genes are TRBV5-8 and TRBJ1-5; D is possibly TRBD1 (5 bases). Germline V gives CDR1 SGHTS, CDR2 YDEGEE. This CDR3 has 19 residues. Trimming removed 1 base at V and 4 bases at J, with 24 bases between.